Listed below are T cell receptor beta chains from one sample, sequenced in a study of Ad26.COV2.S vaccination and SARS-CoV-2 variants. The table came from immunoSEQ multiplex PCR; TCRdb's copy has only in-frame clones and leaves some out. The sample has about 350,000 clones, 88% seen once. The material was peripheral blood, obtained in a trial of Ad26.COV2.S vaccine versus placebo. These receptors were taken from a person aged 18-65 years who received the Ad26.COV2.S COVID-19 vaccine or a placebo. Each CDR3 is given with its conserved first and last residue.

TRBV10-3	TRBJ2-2	CAIRELSGTGELFF
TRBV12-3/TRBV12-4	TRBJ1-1	CASSPPMSEAFF
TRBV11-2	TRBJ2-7	CASSSMRGPGEYEQYF
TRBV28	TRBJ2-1	CASSITSGSGNEQFF
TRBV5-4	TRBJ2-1	CASSPDRLGEQFF
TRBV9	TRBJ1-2	CASSEGTGNYGYTF
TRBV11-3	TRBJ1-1	CASSVAGNTEAFF
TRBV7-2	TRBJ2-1	CASSLSGGGLYNEQFF
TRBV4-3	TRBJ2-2	CASSQVGGGELFF
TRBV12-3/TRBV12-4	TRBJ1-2	CASSPGQGYGYTF
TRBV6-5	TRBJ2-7	CASSPTGGEQYF
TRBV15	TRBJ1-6	CATSRDPPAQGSNSPLHF
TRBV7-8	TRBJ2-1	CASSLLRGSSNEQFF
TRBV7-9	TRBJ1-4	CASSLLSGTDEKLFF
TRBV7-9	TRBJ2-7	CASSPPRDRHGYEQYF
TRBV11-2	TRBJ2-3	CASSLVAGGTDTQYF
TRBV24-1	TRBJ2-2	CATSDPIAGELFF
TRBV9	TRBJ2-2	CASSVGGLAGVTGELFF
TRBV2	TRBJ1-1	CASSDQQGNTEAFF
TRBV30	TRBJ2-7	CAWRSDYEQYF
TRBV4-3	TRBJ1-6	CASSQDFPGGSYNSPLHF
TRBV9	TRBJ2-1	CASSVVGSGKYNEQFF
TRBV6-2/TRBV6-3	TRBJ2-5	CASSYSITGGEYQETQYF
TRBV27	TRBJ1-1	CASSLGAGGYTEAFF
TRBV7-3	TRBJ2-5	CASSLTAGAPQETQYF
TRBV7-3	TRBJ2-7	CASSPYLAPYEQYF
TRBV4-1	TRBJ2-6	CASSPTGLEGANVLTF
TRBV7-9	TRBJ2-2	CASSSGTSGSTGELFF
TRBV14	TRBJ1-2	CASSSSRVYGYTF
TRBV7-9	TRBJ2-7	CASSLKFPYEQYF
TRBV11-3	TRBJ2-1	CASSSQGGHTNEQFF
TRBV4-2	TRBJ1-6	CASSQGLQGATDNSPLHF
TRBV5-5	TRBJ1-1	CASSRIQGAFTEAFF
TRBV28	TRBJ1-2	CASRGQVGNYGYTF
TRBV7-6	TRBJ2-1	CASSLGAGAYNEQFF
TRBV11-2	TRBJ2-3	CASSLSTGLEEYF
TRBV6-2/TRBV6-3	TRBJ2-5	CASSYSTIRPGSGETQYF
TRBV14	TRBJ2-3	CASSQIRVHDTQYF
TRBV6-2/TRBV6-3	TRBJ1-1	CASSTTRGEAFF
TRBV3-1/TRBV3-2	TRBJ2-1	CASNSQGSSYNEQFF
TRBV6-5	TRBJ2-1	CASSLLISEQFF
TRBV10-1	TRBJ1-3	CASSEWETEDTIYF
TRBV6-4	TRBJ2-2	CASSEQGAGELFF
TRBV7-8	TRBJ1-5	CASSLSGDVGNQPQHF